Listed here are 24 T cell receptor beta chains from one sample, sequenced in a study of cytomegalovirus exposure and HLA in healthy donors. Assay: immunoSEQ multiplex PCR; the TCRdb copy retains only in-frame clones and omits some. This table holds approximately 54,000 clones, over 85% found once. The specimen was PBMCs. Receptors originate from a woman between 18 and 29 years old in good health and CMV-seropositive.

The J gene is TRBJ1-2, the V gene TRBV4-2, with D hard to call. This CDR3 is built from 15 residues. Germline V gene lookup returns CDR1 LGHNA and CDR2 YNFKEQ. The germline V and J ends were trimmed by 0 bases and 6 bases, with 14 bases remaining between them. In nucleotides, the CDR3 is TGTGCCAGCAGCCAAGAGGGCCTGATGAAAAATGGCTACACCTTC. Protein sequence: CASSQEGLMKNGYTF.

The chain carries TRBV9 and TRBJ1-6; no definite D call. CDR3 length equals 15 residues. Germline V CDR1 and CDR2: SGDLS, YYNGEE. V lost 2 bases to trimming and J lost 7 bases, with 13 bases between them. CDR3 amino acids: CASSVRSGQNSPLHF. The CDR3 coding sequence is TGTGCCAGCAGCGTTCGCTCAGGTCAGAATTCACCCCTCCACTTT. The complete variable domain, with remaining parts taken from reference TRBV9 and TRBJ1-6, reads DSGVTQTPKHLITATGQRVTLRCSPRSGDLSVYWYQQSLDQGLQFLIQYYNGEERAKGNILERFSAQQFPDLHSELNLSSLELGDSALYFCASSVRSGQNSPLHFGNGTRLTVT.

This clone was observed a handful of times. The chain joins TRBV28 to TRBJ1-2; no firm D call. V lost 2 bases and J lost 8, with 9 bases in between. The CDR3 has 12 amino acids. Germline assignment: CDR1 MDHEN and CDR2 SYDVKM. This CDR3 reads CASSLRLRGYTF. The CDR3 bases are TGTGCCAGCAGTTTAAGGTTGAGGGGCTACACCTTC.

This clone occurred once. The chain is built from TRBV28 and TRBJ2-7; 7 bases are shared with TRBD1. Trimming at V came to 6 bases and at J to 5 bases, leaving 10 bases not matched to a gene. There are 14 residues in the CDR3. Germline V gene sequence: CDR1 MDHEN, CDR2 SYDVKM. The CDR3 loop is CASRRQGERHEQYF. CDR3 coding DNA: TGTGCCAGCAGAAGACAGGGAGAACGGCACGAGCAGTACTTC.

The V call is TRBV7-2, the J call TRBJ2-6; 10 bases align to TRBD1. The CDR3 runs 17 residues. Germline values: CDR1 SGHTA, CDR2 FQGNSA. V was pared by 4 bases and J by 2 bases, with 5 bases of the junction left unmatched. The CDR3: CASSSMTGGTGANVLTF. Written as DNA, the CDR3 is TGTGCCAGCAGCTCGATGACAGGGGGCACTGGGGCCAACGTCCTGACTTTC.

The V and J genes are TRBV7-9 and TRBJ1-1; tentatively, D is TRBD1 (5 bases). V lost 9 bases and J lost 5, with 13 bases in between. Germline assignment: CDR1 SEHNR and CDR2 FQNEAQ (reference sequence). There are 12 residues in the CDR3. The CDR3 coding sequence is TGTGCCAGTCAGGGAAGAGCGACTGAAGCTTTCTTT. Its translation is CASQGRATEAFF. Supplemented by reference TRBV7-9 and TRBJ1-1, the full variable domain reads DTGVSQNPRHKITKRGQNVTFRCDPISEHNRLYWYRQTLGQGPEFLTYFQNEAQLEKSRLLSDRFSAERPKGSFSTLEIQRTEQGDSAMYLCASQGRATEAFFGQGTRLTVV.

The chain joins TRBV5-4 to TRBJ1-4; D uncertain. Germline assignment: CDR1 SGHNT and CDR2 YYREEE (reference sequence). The CDR3 is 13 residues long. Trimming cost V 4 bases and J 8 bases, with 12 bases left between them. The CDR3 DNA reads as TGTGCCAGCAGCCCCTCCCCGGGGGAAAAACTGTTTTTT. It specifies CASSPSPGEKLFF.

The gene calls are TRBV29-1 and TRBJ1-1, with D tentatively TRBD1 (6 bases). The CDR3 runs 13 residues. Germline V gives CDR1 SQVTM, CDR2 ANQGSEA. The V end lost 5 bases, the J end lost 0 bases, and 10 bases lay between the germline ends. CDR3 sequence (DNA): TGCAGCGTTCAGGGGACCATGAACACTGAAGCTTTCTTT. Protein sequence: CSVQGTMNTEAFF.

The chain couples TRBV15 to TRBJ1-5; no reliable D call. Trimming shortened V by 0 bases and J by 10 bases, and 16 bases separated the two germline ends. CDR1 and CDR2 (germline): LNHNV, YYDKDF (reference sequence). CDR3 length: 15 amino acids. The CDR3 DNA is TGTGCCACCAGCAGAGATCGGTCCACACCGGGACCCCAGCATTTT. Protein sequence: CATSRDRSTPGPQHF. Looking up the rest from reference TRBV15 and TRBJ1-5 gives the full variable domain: DAMVIQNPRYQVTQFGKPVTLSCSQTLNHNVMYWYQQKSSQAPKLLFHYYDKDFNNEADTPDNFQSRRPNTSFCFLDIRSPGLGDTAMYLCATSRDRSTPGPQHFGDGTRLSIL.

This sequence joins TRBV6-1 and TRBJ1-2, with no clear D. V shed 6 bases and J shed 7 bases, with 9 bases lying between them. CDR3 length: 11 amino acids. Germline-derived CDR1 and CDR2 are MNHNS and SASEGT. CDR3 region: CASSEVGGYTF. As DNA, the CDR3 is TGTGCCAGCAGCGAGGTGGGTGGCTACACCTTC.

The V gene is TRBV7-8, the J gene TRBJ2-2; 8 bases match TRBD1. V lost 4 bases, J lost 5 bases, and 3 bases stayed unmatched. Germline CDR1 SGHVS, CDR2 FQNEAQ. The CDR3 consists of 14 residues. Written as DNA, the CDR3 is TGTGCCAGCAGCTCGGACAGGGATACCGGGGAGCTGTTTTTT. Amino acid sequence: CASSSDRDTGELFF.

The chain is built from TRBV30 and TRBJ2-5; 9 positions match TRBD2. The CDR3 spans 15 residues. Germline V CDR1 and CDR2: GTSNPN, SVGIG (reference sequence). With 3 bases clipped from V and 5 bases from J, the junction kept 10 bases outside the gene matches. The CDR3 protein is CAWSGRGTSFETQYF. In nucleotides, the CDR3 is TGTGCCTGGAGCGGGAGGGGGACTAGCTTTGAGACCCAGTACTTC.

This chain connects TRBV28 to TRBJ1-1; D perhaps matches TRBD1 (6 bases). Deletions cut 6 bases from V and 2 bases from J, with 13 bases between. The germline gives CDR1 MDHEN, CDR2 SYDVKM. The CDR3 extends over 14 amino acids. CDR3 nucleotide sequence: TGTGCCAGCAGCCCAACAGGGTCTAACACTGAAGCTTTCTTT. Translated, it gives CASSPTGSNTEAFF. Supplemented by reference TRBV28 and TRBJ1-1, the full variable domain reads DVKVTQSSRYLVKRTGEKVFLECVQDMDHENMFWYRQDPGLGLRLIYFSYDVKMKEKGDIPEGYSVSREKKERFSLILESASTNQTSMYLCASSPTGSNTEAFFGQGTRLTVV.

Details on this clone: Germline and junction disagree at one end, which may indicate a read error. The chain combines TRBV5-1 with TRBJ2-7; 10 positions match TRBD1. Per the germline V gene, CDR1 is SGHRS and CDR2 is YFSETQ. The CDR3 contains 14 residues. CDR3 sequence: CASSLGDRGYEQYF. The CDR3, as DNA: TGCGCCAGCAGTTTGGGGGACAGGGGATACGAGCAGTACTTC.

The sample holds a few counts of this clone. The chain combines TRBV6-1 with TRBJ2-5, with TRBD2 matching over 12 bases. V lost 4 bases to trimming and J lost 0 bases; unmatched junction nucleotides: 0. CDR1 and CDR2 (germline): MNHNS, SASEGT. The CDR3 runs 15 residues. The CDR3 DNA reads as TGTGCCAGCAGTGGACTAGCGGGGGACCAAGAGACCCAGTACTTC. This gives the protein CASSGLAGDQETQYF.

The gene calls are TRBV5-1 and TRBJ1-3; the D gene is possibly TRBD1 (5 bases). Looked up from germline, CDR1 is SGHRS and CDR2 is YFSETQ. The CDR3 is 15 residues long. V lost 3 bases to trimming and J lost 2 bases, with 12 bases between them. The CDR3 region is CASSSGVRAGNTIYF. CDR3 DNA sequence: TGCGCCAGCAGCTCGGGGGTGAGGGCTGGAAACACCATATATTTT.

The chain carries TRBV6-1 and TRBJ1-2; 9 nucleotides agree with TRBD1. Trimming cost V 6 bases and J 6 bases; bases outside gene matches: 8. The CDR3 is 14 amino acids. Germline V gives CDR1 MNHNS, CDR2 SASEGT. The CDR3 DNA is TGTGCCAGCAGACGAGACAGGGGGTTAGATGGCTACACCTTC. Its translation is CASRRDRGLDGYTF.

This chain links TRBV4-1 with TRBJ2-1, with 10 positions matching TRBD1. J gave up 7 bases and V 4 bases, and 7 bases lay outside the gene matches. This CDR3 region has 15 residues. Looked up from germline, CDR1 is MGHRA and CDR2 is YSYEKL. For the CDR3, the DNA is TGCGCCAGCAGCCTCCGGGACAGGGGAGGAAATGAGCAGTTCTTC. Its protein is CASSLRDRGGNEQFF.

The CDR3, as DNA: TGTGCCAGTTCCGGGACTCCGAATAATAATTCACCCCTCCACTTT. This encodes CASSGTPNNNSPLHF. The chain links TRBV2 to TRBJ1-6, with D possibly TRBD1 on 5 matching bases. The CDR3 is made up of 15 amino acids. From germline, CDR1 is SNHLY and CDR2 FYNNEI. The V and J ends lost 9 bases and 5 bases respectively, with 17 bases between them.

The chain is built from TRBV6-1 and TRBJ1-6; D may be TRBD1 (6 bases). The germline gives CDR1 MNHNS, CDR2 SASEGT. V dropped 4 bases and J dropped 5 bases, with 15 bases sitting between them. This CDR3 has 16 amino acids. The CDR3 protein is CASSVQGLTNNSPLHF. The CDR3 bases are TGTGCCAGCAGTGTACAGGGTCTTACTAATAATTCACCCCTCCACTTT.

V and J are TRBV18 and TRBJ2-2; 7 nucleotides line up with TRBD1. Germline loops: CDR1 KGHSH, CDR2 LQKENI. The CDR3 has 16 residues. The trim removed 3 bases at V and 5 bases at J, leaving 9 bases unmatched. The CDR3 protein is CASSPKTGSITGELFF. The CDR3 nucleotides read TGTGCCAGCTCACCGAAGACAGGGTCGATTACCGGGGAGCTGTTTTTT.

This chain connects TRBV7-9 to TRBJ1-3; tentatively, D is TRBD1 (5 bases). CDR3 size: 13 residues. Germline CDR1 reads SEHNR; CDR2 reads FQNEAQ (reference sequence). Between the trimmed V and J ends, which lost 7 bases and 4 bases, there was a span of 11 bases. The CDR3 region is CASTRVSGNTIYF. The CDR3 DNA reads TGTGCCAGCACCAGGGTGAGCGGAAACACCATATATTTT.

The chain uses TRBV30 and TRBJ1-4; D is undetermined. V was cut by 3 bases and J by 6 bases, with 5 bases left in between. CDR3 length: 11 amino acids. Germline V CDR1 and CDR2: GTSNPN, SVGIG (reference sequence). Here the CDR3 reads CAWRRDEKLFF. CDR3 coding DNA: TGTGCCTGGAGGAGAGATGAAAAACTGTTTTTT.

The chain combines TRBV29-1 with TRBJ1-2, with TRBD1 matching 10 bases. The V and J ends lost 2 bases and 6 bases, in that order; junction bases with no gene match: 6. Germline V gene data show CDR1 as SQVTM and CDR2 as ANQGSEA. The CDR3 has 14 amino acids. CDR3 DNA: TGCAGCGTTGAAACCGCAGACAGGGGGCATGGCTACACCTTC. This gives the protein CSVETADRGHGYTF.